The source of this TCR beta chain is a study of cytomegalovirus exposure and HLA in healthy donors. Overall study: Researchers previously reported finding about 110 million unique TCR beta sequences from 150 million to 200 million T cells.

Both 60 Vbeta primers and 13 Jbeta primers went into the PCR. Method: immunoSEQ multiplex PCR; TCRdb's copy keeps in-frame clones and lacks some. The sample has some 90,000 clones, 55% to 75% seen once; the top ten hold about 2.5%. CDR1 and CDR2 from the germline V gene are MGHDK and SYGVNS. The V gene end was trimmed by 0 bases and the J gene end by 5 bases; junction bases not matched to a gene: 4. The CDR3 totals 16 residues. Sequencing input: PBMCs. The TCR was taken from a man aged 50-59 years in good health and CMV-seronegative. The J gene is TRBJ2-2, the V gene TRBV25-1; 9 bases map to TRBD1. For the CDR3, the DNA is TGTGCCAGCAGTGAATATGGGACAGGGCGTACCGGGGAGCTGTTTTTT. Amino acid sequence: CASSEYGTGRTGELFF.